Listed here are 6 T cell receptor beta chains from one sample, sequenced in a study of shared clonotypes between healthy human individuals. The table came from immunoSEQ multiplex PCR; TCRdb's copy has only in-frame clones and leaves some out. The repertoire holds approximately 710,000 clones, about nine tenths seen once, with about 34% in the top ten. Sequenced sample: memory CD8+ T cells from PBMCs. Noted subset: CD45RO+ cells pooled with CCR7-negative TemRA cells. These receptors were obtained from a man aged 18 to 35 in good health. Some clones in this sample may be carry-over from other donors' samples.

The sample holds one count of this clone. This chain uses TRBV27 with TRBJ1-2; D perhaps matches TRBD1 (6 bases). The CDR3 is made up of 15 amino acids. Trimming stripped 5 bases from V and 5 bases from J, with 18 bases between. In germline, CDR1 is MNHEY, CDR2 SMNVEV (reference sequence). Written as DNA, the CDR3 is TGTGCCAGCAGTGGGTACAGGGATGAGGGGTATGGCTACACCTTC. Its protein is CASSGYRDEGYGYTF.

The chain has TRBV18 and TRBJ1-4; tentatively, D is TRBD1 (5 bases). The length of the CDR3 is 17 residues. V was trimmed by 0 bases and J by 0 bases, leaving 11 bases between them. Germline V gives CDR1 KGHSH, CDR2 LQKENI. CDR3 nucleotide sequence: TGTGCCAGCTCACCACCTAAGGGACGAGCAACTAATGAAAAACTGTTTTTT. Amino acids: CASSPPKGRATNEKLFF.

The chain links TRBV27 to TRBJ2-7; no reliable D call. Trimming cost V 3 bases and J 7 bases, with 4 bases left between them. The germline CDR1 and CDR2 sequences are MNHEY and SMNVEV (reference sequence). The CDR3 is 10 residues long. In nucleotides, the CDR3 is TGTGCCAGCAGTTTTCGAGAGCAGTACTTC. Translating it yields CASSFREQYF.

This clone was found a few times. V and J are TRBV4-1 and TRBJ1-3, with 9 bases that match TRBD1. Trimming at V came to 4 bases and at J to 4 bases, leaving 2 bases not matched to a gene. Germline V lookup: CDR1 MGHRA, CDR2 YSYEKL. The CDR3 loop spans 14 amino acids. The CDR3 spells CASSPGQGGNTIYF. CDR3 DNA: TGCGCCAGCAGCCCGGGACAGGGAGGAAACACCATATATTTT.

This clone was observed many times. The sample contains more than one DNA sequence encoding this CDR3. The chain is built from TRBV5-6 and TRBJ2-7; maybe TRBD2 (7 bases). CDR3 length: 15 residues. Germline CDR1 is SGHDT and CDR2 is YYEEEE. Deletions cut 0 bases from V and 3 bases from J, with 13 bases between. The DNA of the CDR3 is TGTGCCAGCAGCTTGGCGGGGGGCAGTCGCTACGAGCAGTACTTC. Protein sequence: CASSLAGGSRYEQYF.

The chain has TRBV7-9 and TRBJ2-2, with D perhaps TRBD2 (5 bases). The germline V gene has CDR1 SEHNR and CDR2 FQNEAQ (reference sequence). V was pared by 5 bases and J by 1 base, with 11 bases between. The CDR3 runs 15 residues. CDR3 loop: CASSLNGMNTGELFF. DNA for the CDR3: TGTGCCAGCAGCCTAAACGGGATGAACACCGGGGAGCTGTTTTTT.